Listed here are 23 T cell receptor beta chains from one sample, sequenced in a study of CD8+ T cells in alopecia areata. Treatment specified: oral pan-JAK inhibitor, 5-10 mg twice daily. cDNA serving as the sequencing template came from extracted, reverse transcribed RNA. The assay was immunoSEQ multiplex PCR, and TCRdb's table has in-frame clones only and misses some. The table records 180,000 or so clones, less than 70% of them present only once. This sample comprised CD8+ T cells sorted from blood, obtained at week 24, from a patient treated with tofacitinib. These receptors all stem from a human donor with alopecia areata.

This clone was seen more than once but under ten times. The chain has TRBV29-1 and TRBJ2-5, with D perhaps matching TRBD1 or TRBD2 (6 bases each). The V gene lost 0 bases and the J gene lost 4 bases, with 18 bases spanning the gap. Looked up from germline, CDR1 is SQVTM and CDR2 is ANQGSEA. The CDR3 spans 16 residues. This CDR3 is CSVEDRGGGIGETQYF. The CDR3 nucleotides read TGCAGCGTTGAAGATCGAGGAGGGGGGATTGGAGAGACCCAGTACTTC.

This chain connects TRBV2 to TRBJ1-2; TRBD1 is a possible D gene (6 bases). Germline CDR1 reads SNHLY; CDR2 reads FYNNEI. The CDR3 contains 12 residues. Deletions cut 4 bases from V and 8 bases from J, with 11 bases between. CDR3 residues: CASSAGEGGYTF. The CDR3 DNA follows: TGTGCCAGCAGTGCAGGGGAAGGAGGCTACACCTTC.

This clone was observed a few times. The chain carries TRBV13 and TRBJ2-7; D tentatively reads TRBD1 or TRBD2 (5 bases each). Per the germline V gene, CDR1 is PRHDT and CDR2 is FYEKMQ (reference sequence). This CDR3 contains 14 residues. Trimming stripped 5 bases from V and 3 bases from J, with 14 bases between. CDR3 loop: CASSTGTGIYEQYF. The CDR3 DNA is TGTGCCAGCAGCACCGGGACCGGGATCTACGAGCAGTACTTC.

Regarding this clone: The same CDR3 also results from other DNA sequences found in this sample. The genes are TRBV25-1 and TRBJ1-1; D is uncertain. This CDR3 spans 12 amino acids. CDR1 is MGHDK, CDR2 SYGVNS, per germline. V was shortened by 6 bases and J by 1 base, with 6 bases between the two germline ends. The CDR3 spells CASRDPNTEAFF. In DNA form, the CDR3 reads TGTGCCAGCAGGGACCCGAACACTGAAGCTTTCTTT.

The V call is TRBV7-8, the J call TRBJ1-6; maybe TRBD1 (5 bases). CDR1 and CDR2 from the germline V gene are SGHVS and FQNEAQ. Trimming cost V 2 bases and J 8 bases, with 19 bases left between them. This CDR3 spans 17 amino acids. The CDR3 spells CASSLLGPGRRDSPLHF. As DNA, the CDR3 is TGTGCCAGCAGCTTATTAGGCCCGGGGCGAAGGGATTCACCCCTCCACTTT.

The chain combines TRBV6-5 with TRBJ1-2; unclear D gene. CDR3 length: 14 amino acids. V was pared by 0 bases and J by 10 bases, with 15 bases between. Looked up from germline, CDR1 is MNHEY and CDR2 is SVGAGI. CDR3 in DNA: TGTGCCAGCAGTTACTCCCTGGACCGATCGTACTACACCTTC. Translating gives CASSYSLDRSYYTF.

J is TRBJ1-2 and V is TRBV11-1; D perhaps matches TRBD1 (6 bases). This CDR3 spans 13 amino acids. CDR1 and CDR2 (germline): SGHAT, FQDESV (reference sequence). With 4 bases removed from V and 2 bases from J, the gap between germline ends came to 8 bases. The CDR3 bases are TGTGCCAGCAGCTCCGGACAGAACTATGGCTACACCTTC. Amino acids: CASSSGQNYGYTF.

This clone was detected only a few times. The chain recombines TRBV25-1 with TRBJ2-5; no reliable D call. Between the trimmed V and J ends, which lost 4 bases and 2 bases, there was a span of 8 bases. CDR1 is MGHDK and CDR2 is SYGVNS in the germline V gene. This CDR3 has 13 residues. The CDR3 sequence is CASSGEIQETQYF. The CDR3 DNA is TGTGCCAGCAGTGGGGAAATACAAGAGACCCAGTACTTC.

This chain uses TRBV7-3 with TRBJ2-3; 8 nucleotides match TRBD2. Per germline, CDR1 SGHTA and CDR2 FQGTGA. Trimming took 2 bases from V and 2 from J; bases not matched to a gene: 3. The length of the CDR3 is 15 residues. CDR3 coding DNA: TGTGCCAGCAGCTTAGGCGGGGGGAACACAGATACGCAGTATTTT. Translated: CASSLGGGNTDTQYF.

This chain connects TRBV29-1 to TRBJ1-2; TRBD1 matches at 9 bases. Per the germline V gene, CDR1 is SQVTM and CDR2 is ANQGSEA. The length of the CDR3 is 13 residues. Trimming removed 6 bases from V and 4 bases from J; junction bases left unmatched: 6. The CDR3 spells CSVTGGDGYGYTF. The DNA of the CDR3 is TGCAGCGTGACAGGGGGGGATGGCTATGGCTACACCTTC.

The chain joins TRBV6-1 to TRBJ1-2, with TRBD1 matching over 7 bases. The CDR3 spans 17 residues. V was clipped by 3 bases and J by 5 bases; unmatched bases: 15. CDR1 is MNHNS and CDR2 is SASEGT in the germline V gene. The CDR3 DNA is TGTGCCAGCAGTGACGCCCCCAAAACAACAGGGGCTTATGGCTACACCTTC. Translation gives CASSDAPKTTGAYGYTF.

CDR3 DNA sequence: TGTGCCAGCAGCTTAGAGGGGACGTCCTACGAGCAGTACTTC. This translates into CASSLEGTSYEQYF. The chain combines TRBV11-2 with TRBJ2-7; D may correspond to TRBD1 or TRBD2 (5 bases each). Germline CDR1 and CDR2: SGHAT and FQNNGV. Between the trimmed V and J ends, which lost 0 bases and 1 base, there was a span of 7 bases. The CDR3 runs to 14 residues.

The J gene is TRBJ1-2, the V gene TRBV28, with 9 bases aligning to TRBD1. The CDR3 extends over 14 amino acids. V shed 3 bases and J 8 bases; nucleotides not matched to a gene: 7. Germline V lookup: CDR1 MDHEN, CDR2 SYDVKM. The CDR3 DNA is TGTGCCAGCAGTTTGCCCGGGACAGGGAGCGGCTACACCTTC. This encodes CASSLPGTGSGYTF.

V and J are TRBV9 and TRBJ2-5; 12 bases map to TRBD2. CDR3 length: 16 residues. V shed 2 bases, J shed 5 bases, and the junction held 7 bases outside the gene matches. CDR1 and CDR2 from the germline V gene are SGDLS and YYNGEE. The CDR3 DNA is TGTGCCAGCAGCGTGGACCTAGCGGGGGGGCTGGAGACCCAGTACTTC. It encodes CASSVDLAGGLETQYF.

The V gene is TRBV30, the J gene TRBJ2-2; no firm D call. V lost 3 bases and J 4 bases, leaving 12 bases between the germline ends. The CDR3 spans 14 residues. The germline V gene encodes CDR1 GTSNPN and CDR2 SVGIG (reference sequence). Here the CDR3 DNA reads TGTGCCTGGAGGGCTACCTTGAGCACCGGGGAGCTGTTTTTT. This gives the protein CAWRATLSTGELFF.

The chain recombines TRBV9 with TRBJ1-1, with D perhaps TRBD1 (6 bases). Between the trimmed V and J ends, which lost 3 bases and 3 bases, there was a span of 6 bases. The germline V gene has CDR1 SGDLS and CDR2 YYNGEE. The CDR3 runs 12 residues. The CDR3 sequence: CASSDRDTEAFF. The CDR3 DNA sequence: TGTGCCAGCAGCGACAGGGACACTGAAGCTTTCTTT.

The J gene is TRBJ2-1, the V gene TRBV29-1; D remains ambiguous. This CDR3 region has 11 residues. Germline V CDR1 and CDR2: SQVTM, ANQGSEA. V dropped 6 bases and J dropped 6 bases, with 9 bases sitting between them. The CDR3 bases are TGCAGCGTCCGAGATCTCAATGAGCAGTTCTTC. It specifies CSVRDLNEQFF.

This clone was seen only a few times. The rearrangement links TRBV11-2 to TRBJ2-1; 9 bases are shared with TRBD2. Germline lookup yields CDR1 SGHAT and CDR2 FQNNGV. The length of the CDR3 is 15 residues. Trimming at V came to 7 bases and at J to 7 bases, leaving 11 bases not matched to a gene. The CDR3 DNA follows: TGTGCCAGCACCGCGGAGGCGGGGGGGCTGAATGAGCAGTTCTTC. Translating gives CASTAEAGGLNEQFF.

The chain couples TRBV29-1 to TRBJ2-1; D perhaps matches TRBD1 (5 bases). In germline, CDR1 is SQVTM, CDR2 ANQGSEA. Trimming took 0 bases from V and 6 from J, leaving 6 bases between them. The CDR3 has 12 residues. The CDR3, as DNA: TGCAGCGTTGAAGACAGGGTCAATGAGCAGTTCTTC. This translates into CSVEDRVNEQFF.

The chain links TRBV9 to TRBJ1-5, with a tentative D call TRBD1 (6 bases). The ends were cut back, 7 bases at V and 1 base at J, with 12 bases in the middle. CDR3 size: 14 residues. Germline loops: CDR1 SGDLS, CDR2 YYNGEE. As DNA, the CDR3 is TGTGCCAGCGGCTCTGGGGGCAGCAATCAGCCCCAGCATTTT. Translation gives CASGSGGSNQPQHF.

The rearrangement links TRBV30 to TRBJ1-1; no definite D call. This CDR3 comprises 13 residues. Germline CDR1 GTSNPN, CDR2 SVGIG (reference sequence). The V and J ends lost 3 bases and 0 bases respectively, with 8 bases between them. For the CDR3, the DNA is TGTGCCTGGAGGTCACAGATGAACACTGAAGCTTTCTTT. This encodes CAWRSQMNTEAFF.

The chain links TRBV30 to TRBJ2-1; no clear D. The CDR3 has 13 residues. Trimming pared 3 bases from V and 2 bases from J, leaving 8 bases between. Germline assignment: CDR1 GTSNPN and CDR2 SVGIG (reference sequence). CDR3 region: CAWSSTTYNEQFF. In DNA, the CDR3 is TGTGCCTGGAGCTCAACTACCTACAATGAGCAGTTCTTC. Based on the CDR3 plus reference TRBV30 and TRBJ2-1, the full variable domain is SQTIHQWPATLVQPVGSPLSLECTVEGTSNPNLYWYRQAAGRGLQLLFYSVGIGQISSEVPQNLSASRPQDRQFILSSKKLLLSDSGFYLCAWSSTTYNEQFFGPGTRLTVL.

The CDR3 DNA follows: TGTGCCAGCAGCTACAGGGCGTTGGATGAAAAACTGTTTTTT. Protein product: CASSYRALDEKLFF. J is TRBJ1-4 and V is TRBV28; D perhaps matches TRBD1 (6 bases). In germline, CDR1 is MDHEN, CDR2 SYDVKM. Between the trimmed V and J ends, which lost 6 bases and 6 bases, there was a span of 14 bases. CDR3 length: 14 amino acids.